Below are 10 T cell receptor beta chains sequenced from a single sample in a study of OX40 agonist ivuxolimab in advanced cancers. Some clones are missing from TCRdb's copy, which holds only in-frame ones; the method was immunoSEQ multiplex PCR. The sample holds 80,000 or so clones, roughly 89% seen once. Material: CD4+ or CD8+ T cells sorted from blood, obtained in a trial of the OX40 agonist ivuxolimab. The receptors originated from an adult with an advanced solid tumor such as melanoma, head and neck, liver or kidney cancer.

This clone has ten or more counts. The rearrangement links TRBV19 to TRBJ1-5, with D unclear. The CDR3 has 13 residues. Germline CDR1 is LNHDA and CDR2 is SQIVND (reference sequence). Trimming left V 6 bases short and J 9 bases short, with 15 bases between. CDR3 sequence reads: CASRRPNEGPQHF. The CDR3 region has the DNA TGTGCCAGTAGGCGGCCGAACGAGGGGCCCCAGCATTTT.

This clone was seen just once. The gene calls are TRBV5-1 and TRBJ1-2; a weak D match, TRBD1 (6 bases). The ends were cut back, 0 bases at V and 3 bases at J, with 12 bases in the middle. The CDR3 covers 15 residues. Germline CDR1 is SGHRS and CDR2 is YFSETQ. The CDR3 coding sequence is TGCGCCAGCAGCTTGGGCCCTGGGGGCGACTATGGCTACACCTTC. Protein sequence: CASSLGPGGDYGYTF.

Here the CDR3 DNA reads TGTGCCAGCAGTGAATATCGAGGGACCTACGAGCAGTACTTC. It is translated as CASSEYRGTYEQYF. The chain recombines TRBV25-1 with TRBJ2-7, with D perhaps TRBD2 (5 bases). V lost 0 bases and J 2 bases, leaving 8 bases between the germline ends. Per the germline V gene, CDR1 is MGHDK and CDR2 is SYGVNS. The CDR3 contains 14 residues.

The gene calls are TRBV10-3 and TRBJ2-2, with TRBD2 matching 11 bases. Trimming took 2 bases from V and 4 from J; bases not matched to a gene: 0. The CDR3 totals 15 residues. Germline V gene lookup returns CDR1 ENHRY and CDR2 SYGVKD. CDR3 loop: CAISEGTSGTGELFF. As DNA, the CDR3 is TGTGCCATCAGTGAGGGGACTAGCGGCACCGGGGAGCTGTTTTTT.

The chain links TRBV18 to TRBJ1-2; weak D call: TRBD1 (6 bases). This CDR3 is built from 15 residues. Germline V gene data show CDR1 as KGHSH and CDR2 as LQKENI. V shed 5 bases and J shed 0 bases, with 13 bases lying between them. The CDR3 spells CASSYDRLANYGYTF. The CDR3 coding sequence is TGTGCCAGCTCATACGACAGGCTAGCTAACTATGGCTACACCTTC.

The V gene is TRBV5-1, the J gene TRBJ1-6, with 9 bases fitting TRBD1. The germline V gene has CDR1 SGHRS and CDR2 YFSETQ. This CDR3 contains 20 residues. V trimming: 2 bases; J trimming: 1 base; junction bases outside the gene matches: 13. In nucleotides, the CDR3 is TGCGCCAGCAGCTTACGTCCCGGGACAGGGATCGGGTCCTATAATTCACCCCTCCACTTT. This sequence encodes CASSLRPGTGIGSYNSPLHF.

CDR3 residues: CASSSPPTSGRWQQYF. CDR3 sequence (DNA): TGTGCCAGCAGCTCCCCCCCGACTAGCGGGAGATGGCAGCAGTACTTC. The chain has TRBV7-2 and TRBJ2-5; 12 bases agree with TRBD2. There are 16 residues in the CDR3. Trimming at V came to 4 bases and at J to 11 bases, leaving 14 bases not matched to a gene. Germline V gives CDR1 SGHTA, CDR2 FQGNSA.

In its sample, this clone was seen a few times. V is TRBV6-5 and J is TRBJ1-3, with D tentatively TRBD1 (6 bases). The CDR3 spans 14 residues. The V gene's germline CDR1 is MNHEY and CDR2 SVGAGI. With 7 bases removed from V and 0 bases from J, the gap between germline ends came to 10 bases. The chain's CDR3 is CASKRGDSGNTIYF. The CDR3 bases are TGTGCCAGCAAGAGGGGGGACTCTGGAAACACCATATATTTT.

The sample holds a few counts of this clone. V gene TRBV7-9 combines with J gene TRBJ2-2, with TRBD2 matching over 7 bases. After removal of 7 bases from V and 4 bases from J, the junction contained 9 bases not matched to a gene. The V gene's germline CDR1 is SEHNR and CDR2 FQNEAQ (reference sequence). CDR3 size: 15 residues. The CDR3 loop reads CASNPGGSITGELFF. The CDR3 DNA reads as TGTGCCAGCAACCCTGGCGGGAGCATCACCGGGGAGCTGTTTTTT. Looking up the rest from reference TRBV7-9 and TRBJ2-2 gives the full variable domain: DTGVSQNPRHKITKRGQNVTFRCDPISEHNRLYWYRQTLGQGPEFLTYFQNEAQLEKSRLLSDRFSAERPKGSFSTLEIQRTEQGDSAMYLCASNPGGSITGELFFGEGSRLTVL.

The chain employs TRBV15 and TRBJ2-1; TRBD2 is a possible D gene (5 bases). The CDR3 runs 16 residues. CDR1 is LNHNV, CDR2 YYDKDF, per germline (reference sequence). The V and J ends lost 5 bases and 5 bases respectively, with 19 bases between them. The CDR3 DNA follows: TGTGCCACCAGCCTGTCGGGAAGAGCTCCTAACAATGAGCAGTTCTTC. This gives the protein CATSLSGRAPNNEQFF.